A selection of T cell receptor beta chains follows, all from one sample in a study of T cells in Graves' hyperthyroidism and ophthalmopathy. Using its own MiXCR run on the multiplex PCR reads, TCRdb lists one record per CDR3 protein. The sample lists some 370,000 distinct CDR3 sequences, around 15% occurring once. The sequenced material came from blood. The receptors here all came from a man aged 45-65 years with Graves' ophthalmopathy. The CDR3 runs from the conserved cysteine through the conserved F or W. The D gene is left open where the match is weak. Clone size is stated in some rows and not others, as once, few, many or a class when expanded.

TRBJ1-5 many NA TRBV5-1 CASSWDPYSNQPQHF TGCGCCAGCAGCTGGGACCCCTATAGCAATCAGCCCCAGCATTTT
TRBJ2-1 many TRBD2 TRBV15 CATSRTGTSGSNEQFF TGTGCCACCAGCAGAACCGGGACTAGCGGGAGCAATGAGCAGTTCTTC
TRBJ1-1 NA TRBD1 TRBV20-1 CSARTRTGNTEAFF TGCAGTGCTAGGACCAGGACAGGAAACACTGAAGCTTTCTTT
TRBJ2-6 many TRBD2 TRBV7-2 CASSLTSGYSGANVLTF TGTGCCAGCAGCCTGACTAGCGGCTACTCTGGGGCCAACGTCCTGACTTTC
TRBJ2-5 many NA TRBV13 CASSFLQSQETQYF TGTGCCAGCAGCTTTTTACAGAGCCAAGAGACCCAGTACTTC
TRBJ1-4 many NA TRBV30 CAWSVMGEKLFF TGTGCCTGGAGTGTAATGGGTGAAAAACTGTTTTTT
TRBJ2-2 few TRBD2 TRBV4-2 CASSRGGLAGKNTGELFF TGTGCCAGCAGCCGGGGGGGGCTAGCGGGAAAGAACACCGGGGAGCTGTTTTTT
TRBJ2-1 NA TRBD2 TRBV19 CASSIDPRLAGADEQFF TGTGCCAGTAGTATAGATCCCCGACTAGCGGGAGCGGATGAGCAGTTCTTC
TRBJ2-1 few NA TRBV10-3 CATRPGTSYNEQFF TGTGCCACCAGACCGGGGACTTCCTACAATGAGCAGTTCTTC
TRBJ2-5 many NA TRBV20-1 CSASRWPLYQETQYF TGCAGCGCATCCCGGTGGCCTTTGTACCAAGAGACCCAGTACTTC
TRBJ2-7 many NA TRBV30 CAWRGSSYEQYF TGTGCCTGGAGAGGGAGCTCCTACGAGCAGTACTTC